The clone carrying this T cell receptor beta chain came up a few times. This record comes from a study of T-cell reconstitution after alpha-beta-depleted transplantation in children. The library targeted TCRbeta and was prepared with unique molecular identifiers. TCRdb re-called the PCR reads through MiXCR, storing one row per CDR3 protein. This table has about a million distinct CDR3 sequences, about 29% appearing once. Germline CDR1 reads LGHDT; CDR2 reads YNNKEL (reference sequence). Trimming stripped 2 bases from V and 6 bases from J, with 8 bases between. CDR3 size: 12 residues. The chain joins TRBV3-1 to TRBJ2-7; D uncertain. This sequence was found in a boy under two years old who had a stem cell transplant for SCID, so the T cells may come from the graft donor. The sample here was PBMCs, mostly from graft donor cells, taken 360 days after TCRalphabeta/CD19-depleted stem cell transplant. CDR3 bases: TGTGCCAGCAGCCAACGGTCCCGCGAGCAGTACTTC. This encodes CASSQRSREQYF.